This TCR beta chain was found in a study of cytomegalovirus exposure and HLA in healthy donors. Broader study findings: At a 0.05 false discovery rate, a later analysis found around 17,000 TCR beta sequences to be associated with HLA alleles.

Germline CDR1 is LNHDA and CDR2 is SQIVND (reference sequence). The V end lost 7 bases, the J end lost 0 bases, and 19 bases lay between the germline ends. This CDR3 is 17 amino acids long. The PCR contained 60 Vbeta and 13 Jbeta primers. Generated by immunoSEQ multiplex PCR, the TCRdb table keeps only in-frame clones and is missing some. The table records 150,000 to 200,000 clones, 80% to 90% of them present only once. Turning to this clone: Antigen: not known.

The gene calls are TRBV19 and TRBJ1-5; D is ambiguous. The sequence derives from a man aged 18 to 30 in good health and CMV-seropositive. The source material was PBMCs. In DNA, the CDR3 is TGTGCCAGTACGCCACTTGGGGAGGAGGATAGCAATCAGCCCCAGCATTTT. Translated, it gives CASTPLGEEDSNQPQHF.